The sequence of this T cell receptor (beta chain) was determined in a study of cytomegalovirus exposure and HLA in healthy donors. Findings and limits, study-wide: The analysis excluded some indistinguishable V segments, including TRBV6-2 and TRBV6-3.

Trimming left V 0 bases short and J 0 bases short, with 13 bases between. The CDR3 covers 17 residues. CDR1 and CDR2 from the germline V gene are SGHKS and YYEKEE (reference sequence). Worth noting for this clone: Its specificity is not known.

The PCR made use of 60 Vbeta and 13 Jbeta primers. Assay: immunoSEQ multiplex PCR; the TCRdb copy retains only in-frame clones and omits some. Seen here are 200,000 to 250,000 clones, roughly three quarters observed once, and the top ten hold about 1.5%. The TCR was taken from a man aged 45-65 years in good health and CMV-seronegative. The V call is TRBV5-5, the J call TRBJ1-5; D uncertain. The sequenced sample consisted of PBMCs. The CDR3 nucleotides read TGTGCCAGCAGCTTGGCTGAAGCCCTAAATAGCAATCAGCCCCAGCATTTT. Translated, it gives CASSLAEALNSNQPQHF.